This TCR beta chain derives from a study of neurological immune-mediated disorders (dated by TCRdb to the late 2010s). Regarding the research as a whole: Peripheral blood TCR-beta repertoires from HTLV-I-associated myelopathy (HAM/TSP) patients, multiple sclerosis patients and healthy controls were compared by UMI-based sequencing. Longitudinal samples, technical triplicates and paired sorted CD4+ and CD8+ T-cell subsets, alongside PBMC samples, were included among the approximately 100 TCR-beta libraries. The cohort was made up of about 65 subjects, consisting of roughly 14 HAM/TSP patients, 35 or so multiple sclerosis patients and about 20 healthy controls.

What the authors observed across the whole study: No identical CDR3 amino acid sequences were found to be shared among expanded clones across subjects, suggesting that TCR-beta repertoires were private in all groups. TCR clonal expansion was greatest in HAM/TSP patients and smallest in MS patients, who ranked below even healthy controls.

The CDR3 sequence holds 12 residues, the cysteine and phenylalanine included. The retained sequence is limited to the CDR3, 36 bases, with the frame set at the first base. From a lookup of the germline V gene, CDR1 and CDR2 are KGHSH and LQKENI. The junction shows trimming of 3 bases on V and 5 bases on J, plus 8 bases between the germline ends. This clonotype was observed at least ten times. No cognate antigen has been identified for it. Base qualities are not at hand, and no much larger clone is one base apart. Unsorted PBMC libraries were generated from 2 million PBMCs stored in RNAlater at -80 °C until RNA extraction. PBMCs were separated from peripheral blood using Ficoll-Hypaque density gradient centrifugation and then cryopreserved in liquid nitrogen. cDNA was synthesized by template-switch 5'RACE using a primer carrying a 10-nucleotide random unique molecular identifier by which each TCR transcript was tagged. Every sequencing run yielded over 170 million TCR-beta sequences covering 15-18 subjects. The RNeasy kit was used for extraction of total RNA. The KAPA Real-time Library Amplification kit was used to amplify TCR-beta VDJ regions with primers for the TCR constant region and the 5'RACE anchor. A first PCR added sample indexes and Illumina adaptors, and a second PCR then raised library yield. The roughly 650 bp TCR product was size-selected on a 2% E-gel SizeSelection system after Ampure bead purification. Before pooling, libraries had their quality checked on a Bioanalyzer, their concentration measured with Qubit, and their quantity determined with the Kapa Library Quantification kit. Paired-end 2 x 150 bp sequencing of the libraries was performed on an Illumina HiSeq 2500. To increase sequence diversity, roughly 24-31% phiX was spiked into each library pool. The authors' analysis ran thus. The quality-filtered reads were processed with the UMI-based MiGEC pipeline, whose error correction step removed more than 85% of the raw TCR sequences. IMGT germline references were used for aligning VDJ genes, and each clonotype was defined as a unique CDR3 amino acid sequence together with its V-J genes. VDJtools evaluated clonal expansion, Shannon diversity and CDR3 relatedness (CalcPairwiseDistances, ClusterSamples); CLCbio workbench built phylogenetic trees. Using coefficient-of-variation modelling across technical triplicates, the study counted a clone as expanded if it had at least 8 unique UMIs. Using fastp trimming at Q25 and MiXCR clonotype assembly, TCRdb reanalyzed the public sequencing data and kept in-frame beta chains. All rows with the same CDR3 protein become a single entry with the most common DNA and genes. The V and J calls and clone size come from TCRdb's table, not from the authors' own analysis. Across this sample there are approximately 50,000 distinct CDR3 sequences, with 9% to 12% seen only once. Roughly 5% of the sample belongs to the ten largest clones.

The sample taken for sequencing was PBMCs. The source is a man aged 65-85 years with HTLV-1-associated myelopathy (HAM/TSP). Here the chain combines TRBV18 and TRBJ2-7, with the D gene too uncertain to name. The CDR3 is CASSPAMDEQYF. The nucleotide sequence reads TGTGCCAGCTCACCGGCGATGGACGAGCAGTACTTC.